This passage covers 13 T cell receptor beta chains from one sample sequenced in a study of T cell repertoires in cytomegalovirus infection. The antigens these receptors bind are not known. TCRdb fed the reads into MiXCR, producing one record per CDR3 protein. The top ten clones hold roughly 63% of a sample with tens of thousands of distinct CDR3 sequences, 20% to 25% of them seen once. The source material was CD8+ T cells from cultured PBMCs, sampled from culture after CMV antigen stimulation. Source of these receptors: a human donor in good health (CMV status not recorded). Some clones in this sample may be carry-over from other donors' samples.

V gene TRBV15 combines with J gene TRBJ2-1; D may match TRBD1 or TRBD2 (5 bases each). This CDR3 comprises 15 residues. From germline, CDR1 is LNHNV and CDR2 YYDKDF (reference sequence). V shed 4 bases and J shed 2 bases, with 12 bases lying between them. This CDR3 reads CATSIELGAYNEQFF. The CDR3 DNA follows: TGTGCCACCAGCATCGAGCTGGGGGCCTACAATGAGCAGTTCTTC.

V and J are TRBV5-6 and TRBJ2-7; D gene unclear. Germline V gene sequence: CDR1 SGHDT, CDR2 YYEEEE. Trimming shortened V by 0 bases and J by 7 bases, and 8 bases separated the two germline ends. The CDR3 contains 12 residues. The CDR3 DNA reads TGTGCCAGCAGCTTGGTGGGTGAGGAGCAGTACTTC. Protein: CASSLVGEEQYF.

This clonotype was observed a few times. The V call is TRBV6-6, the J call TRBJ2-5; D unclear. CDR1 MNHNY and CDR2 SVGAGI come from the germline V gene (reference sequence). Between the trimmed V and J ends, which lost 2 bases and 5 bases, there was a span of 18 bases. This CDR3 has 16 amino acids. Here the CDR3 DNA reads TGTGCCAGCAGTTACCTGATCGGACCTGCTAGGGAGACCCAGTACTTC. Its protein product is CASSYLIGPARETQYF.

The chain employs TRBV23-1 and TRBJ2-7; maybe TRBD2 (5 bases). TRBV23-1 carries the ORF label, with uncertain function. This CDR3 comprises 16 residues. The V end lost 0 bases, the J end lost 0 bases, and 12 bases lay between the germline ends. CDR3: CASSQSERDSSYEQYF. In DNA form, the CDR3 reads TGCGCCAGCAGTCAATCTGAGAGGGATAGCTCCTACGAGCAGTACTTC.

In its sample, this clonotype was seen a few times. One junction end does not reproduce the germline sequence, and a read error may be involved. The J gene is TRBJ1-1, the V gene TRBV6-5, with TRBD1 matching over 9 bases. The CDR3 runs 17 residues. CDR1 and CDR2 from the germline V gene are MNHEY and SVGAGI. The CDR3 here is CASSPEGTGFRMGETFF. Written as DNA, the CDR3 is TGTGCCAGCAGCCCCGAGGGGACAGGGTTTAGGATGGGTGAAACTTTCTTT.

This clonotype has a handful of counts. V gene TRBV7-9 combines with J gene TRBJ1-1; a weak D match, TRBD1 (6 bases). V was pared by 5 bases and J by 6 bases, with 16 bases between. CDR3 length equals 14 residues. Per germline, CDR1 SEHNR and CDR2 FQNEAQ (reference sequence). The CDR3 DNA follows: TGTGCCAGCAGCGGACCGGACAGTCCGTCTGAAGCTTTCTTT. It codes for CASSGPDSPSEAFF.

The table lists this clonotype with a few counts. CDR3: CASSQDRAQETQYF. The DNA of the CDR3 is TGCGCCAGCAGCCAAGATCGGGCCCAAGAGACCCAGTACTTC. The chain recombines TRBV4-3 with TRBJ2-5, with D hard to call. There are 14 residues in the CDR3. Germline-derived CDR1 and CDR2 are LGHNA and YSLEER. V was pared by 0 bases and J by 1 base, with 6 bases between.

This chain joins TRBV12-3 or TRBV12-4 and TRBJ1-4; D might be TRBD1 (5 bases). Between the trimmed V and J ends, which lost 3 bases and 4 bases, there was a span of 12 bases. The CDR3 covers 15 residues. CDR3 DNA: TGTGCCAGCAGTTTGGGGAATAGGGGTAATGAAAAACTGTTTTTT. Translating it yields CASSLGNRGNEKLFF.

This chain joins TRBV4-1 and TRBJ1-1; no firm D call. CDR3 length equals 15 residues. The germline V gene encodes CDR1 MGHRA and CDR2 YSYEKL. V lost 0 bases to trimming and J lost 0 bases, with 8 bases between them. CDR3 amino acids: CASSQDRDMNTEAFF. The CDR3, as DNA: TGCGCCAGCAGCCAAGACCGGGATATGAACACTGAAGCTTTCTTT.

This chain links TRBV27 with TRBJ1-2, with D perhaps matching TRBD1 (5 bases). Trimming removed 6 bases from V and 0 bases from J, with 11 bases in between. CDR1 and CDR2 from the germline V gene are MNHEY and SMNVEV (reference sequence). The CDR3 is made up of 14 amino acids. The DNA of the CDR3 is TGTGCCAGCAGCGCCGGGACGGCTAACTATGGCTACACCTTC. Translated: CASSAGTANYGYTF.

The rearrangement uses TRBV11-3 and TRBJ2-7; TRBD2 matches at 7 bases. Per the germline V gene, CDR1 is SGHNT and CDR2 is YENEEA. V gave up 3 bases and J gave up 6 bases; unmatched junction bases: 8. This CDR3 comprises 14 residues. The DNA for the CDR3 is TGTGCCAGCAGCTTGGCAAACCAGCGGGGCGAGCAGTACTTC. Translating it yields CASSLANQRGEQYF.

This clonotype was observed a few times. The V and J genes are TRBV12-3 or TRBV12-4 and TRBJ1-5; a possible D gene is TRBD1 (5 bases). V shed 3 bases and J shed 6 bases, with 15 bases lying between them. The CDR3 is made up of 15 amino acids. The CDR3 nucleotides read TGTGCCAGCAGTTTGTTAGGCGGGGGTAGTCAGCCCCAGCATTTT. It specifies CASSLLGGGSQPQHF.

This chain uses TRBV7-3 with TRBJ2-3; 9 bases fit TRBD1. CDR1 and CDR2 from the germline V gene are SGHTA and FQGTGA. The J segment lost 0 bases and the V segment lost 5 bases, leaving 3 bases of the junction unmatched. This CDR3 contains 15 residues. DNA of the CDR3: TGTGCCAGCAGCGAAGGACAGGGGAGCACAGATACGCAGTATTTT. Residues: CASSEGQGSTDTQYF.